This T cell receptor (beta chain) derives from a study of cytomegalovirus exposure and HLA in healthy donors. Overall study results and limits: Clonal expansion, a later analysis showed, was greater in HLA-associated TCR beta chains than in equally common others. Earlier analysis found most TCR beta V segments productive about 87% or about 30% of the time.

Primers: 60 Vbeta forward and 13 Jbeta reverse. Original analysis: Later work found 74 million or so unique TCR beta chains, with about 10 million shared. Method: immunoSEQ multiplex PCR; TCRdb's copy keeps in-frame clones and lacks some. From that table come the V and J calls and clone size; the DNA was used to work out D and trimming. Seen here are about 140,000 clones, around 80% observed once, and the top ten hold roughly 3.2%. A note on this clone: Its antigen is not identified.

The V gene's germline CDR1 is LNHDA and CDR2 SQIVND (reference sequence). Between the trimmed V and J ends, which lost 5 bases and 3 bases, there was a span of 8 bases. CDR3 size: 13 residues. Samples came from healthy bone marrow donors. Sequences were obtained from PBMCs. This sequence joins TRBV19 and TRBJ1-5; D gene uncertain. The TCR originated in a man younger than 35 in good health and CMV-seropositive. The CDR3 nucleotides read TGTGCCAGTAGTTACAGAATCAATCAGCCCCAGCATTTT. It yields the protein CASSYRINQPQHF.